The 18 T cell receptor beta chains below come from one sample, sequenced in a study of CD8+ T cells in alopecia areata. The authors extracted RNA and reverse transcribed it into cDNA as the sequencing template. The method was immunoSEQ multiplex PCR; TCRdb's version includes in-frame clones alone and lacks a portion of them. This sample has 150,000 or so clones, with 65% found just once. Specified treatment: oral pan-JAK inhibitor, 5-10 mg twice daily. Source: CD4+ T cells sorted from blood, taken at week 4, from a patient treated with tofacitinib. These TCRs come from a human donor with alopecia areata.

The chain uses TRBV29-1 and TRBJ2-5, with D perhaps given as TRBD1 or TRBD2 (5 bases each). The ends were cut back, 4 bases at V and 5 bases at J, with 11 bases in the middle. This CDR3 region has 12 residues. Germline CDR1 is SQVTM and CDR2 is ANQGSEA. The CDR3 bases are TGCAGCGTTGCGGGTTGGGGGGAGACCCAGTACTTC. Translation: CSVAGWGETQYF.

The CDR3 DNA reads as TGTGCCATCAGTGATCGAGGGTTGGCTGAAGCTTTCTTT. Residues: CAISDRGLAEAFF. The rearrangement links TRBV10-3 to TRBJ1-1; D gene ambiguous. This CDR3 comprises 13 residues. Germline V gene lookup returns CDR1 ENHRY and CDR2 SYGVKD. V was clipped by 3 bases and J by 6 bases, with 11 bases between them.

The CDR3 is CASSRDGNGYTF. The CDR3, as DNA: TGCGCCAGCAGCCGGGACGGAAATGGCTACACCTTC. V gene TRBV5-1 combines with J gene TRBJ1-2; perhaps TRBD1 as D (5 bases). The germline V gene has CDR1 SGHRS and CDR2 YFSETQ. V was shortened by 4 bases and J by 6 bases, with 10 bases between the two germline ends. The CDR3 runs to 12 residues. Full variable domain (remainder filled in from reference TRBV5-1 and TRBJ1-2): KAGVTQTPRYLIKTRGQQVTLSCSPISGHRSVSWYQQTPGQGLQFLFEYFSETQRNKGNFPGRFSGRQFSNSRSEMNVSTLELGDSALYLCASSRDGNGYTFGSGTRLTVV.

A few counts support this clone. V gene TRBV18 combines with J gene TRBJ1-3, with D possibly TRBD1 on 6 matching bases. There are 16 residues in the CDR3. CDR1 KGHSH and CDR2 LQKENI come from the germline V gene. V lost 3 bases and J lost 0, with 12 bases in between. The CDR3 protein is CASSPPDRYSGNTIYF. The DNA of the CDR3 is TGTGCCAGCTCACCTCCCGACAGGTACTCTGGAAACACCATATATTTT.

Here the CDR3 DNA reads TGCGCCAGCAGCCCCTCCGGATTCCGGGCGGAGGATTCACCCCTCCACTTT. This codes for CASSPSGFRAEDSPLHF. V and J are TRBV4-1 and TRBJ1-6, with D uncertain. V was trimmed by 4 bases and J by 8 bases, leaving 21 bases between them. CDR3 length: 17 amino acids. The germline CDR1 and CDR2 sequences are MGHRA and YSYEKL.

The chain combines TRBV30 with TRBJ1-1; D gene uncertain. This CDR3 is built from 15 residues. Trimming left V 0 bases short and J 1 base short, with 12 bases between. Germline CDR1 and CDR2: GTSNPN and SVGIG (reference sequence). The CDR3 spells CAWSVIGRRNTEAFF. In DNA, the CDR3 is TGTGCCTGGAGTGTTATAGGGCGTCGGAACACTGAAGCTTTCTTT.

The rearrangement uses TRBV7-2 and TRBJ2-1; D gene uncertain. The V and J ends lost 4 bases and 4 bases respectively, with 5 bases between them. The germline gives CDR1 SGHTA, CDR2 FQGNSA. This CDR3 has 12 residues. The DNA for the CDR3 is TGTGCCAGCAGCTACAAATACAATGAGCAGTTCTTC. Encoded protein: CASSYKYNEQFF.

The chain combines TRBV7-6 with TRBJ1-6; no clear D gene. Germline-derived CDR1 and CDR2 are SGHVS and FNYEAQ. This CDR3 spans 13 amino acids. The germline V and J ends were trimmed by 5 bases and 9 bases, with 11 bases remaining between them. CDR3 in amino acids: CASSPAPVSPLHF. In DNA, the CDR3 is TGTGCCAGCAGCCCCGCCCCGGTTTCACCCCTCCACTTT.

This chain uses TRBV7-2 with TRBJ1-1; TRBD1 aligns across 7 bases. V gave up 4 bases and J gave up 0 bases; unmatched junction bases: 2. Germline V gene lookup returns CDR1 SGHTA and CDR2 FQGNSA. The CDR3 is made up of 14 amino acids. This CDR3 is CASSSQGMNTEAFF. CDR3 sequence (DNA): TGTGCCAGCAGCTCACAGGGGATGAACACTGAAGCTTTCTTT.

The chain recombines TRBV30 with TRBJ2-1; D perhaps matches TRBD2 (6 bases). CDR1 GTSNPN and CDR2 SVGIG come from the germline V gene (reference sequence). CDR3 length: 15 residues. The V and J ends lost 5 bases and 0 bases respectively, with 14 bases between them. Written as DNA, the CDR3 is TGTGCCTGGGGGGGGACGGGGAGCTCCTACAATGAGCAGTTCTTC. It specifies CAWGGTGSSYNEQFF. Full variable domain (missing parts from reference TRBV30 and TRBJ2-1): SQTIHQWPATLVQPVGSPLSLECTVEGTSNPNLYWYRQAAGRGLQLLFYSVGIGQISSEVPQNLSASRPQDRQFILSSKKLLLSDSGFYLCAWGGTGSSYNEQFFGPGTRLTVL.

The chain links TRBV7-2 to TRBJ2-2; 10 bases match TRBD2. Germline CDR1 is SGHTA and CDR2 is FQGNSA. The CDR3 sequence is 14 residues long. V dropped 10 bases and J dropped 4; count of bases not matched to a gene: 6. The CDR3 DNA is TGTGCCACCCTGGGACTAGCGATCACCGGGGAGCTGTTTTTT. Translated, it gives CATLGLAITGELFF.

The chain carries TRBV30 and TRBJ2-3; 9 nucleotides match TRBD2. The V gene end was trimmed by 0 bases and the J gene end by 3 bases; junction bases not matched to a gene: 1. This CDR3 is built from 14 residues. Germline V CDR1 and CDR2: GTSNPN, SVGIG (reference sequence). The CDR3 sequence: CAWSVAGGTDTQYF. DNA of the CDR3: TGTGCCTGGAGTGTGGCGGGGGGGACAGATACGCAGTATTTT.

V usage is TRBV5-6 and J usage is TRBJ2-2; 8 bases map to TRBD1. This CDR3 has 16 residues. The J segment lost 4 bases and the V segment lost 2 bases, leaving 7 bases of the junction unmatched. Looked up from germline, CDR1 is SGHDT and CDR2 is YYEEEE. This chain's CDR3 is CASSFRRTGSTGELFF. CDR3 sequence (DNA): TGTGCCAGCAGCTTCCGCCGGACAGGGAGCACCGGGGAGCTGTTTTTT.

The chain recombines TRBV29-1 with TRBJ1-1; D gene uncertain. The germline V gene encodes CDR1 SQVTM and CDR2 ANQGSEA. The germline V and J ends were trimmed by 7 bases and 0 bases, with 6 bases remaining between them. The CDR3 totals 11 residues. The CDR3 sequence is CSAKLNTEAFF. CDR3 bases: TGCAGCGCAAAGTTGAACACTGAAGCTTTCTTT.

The V gene is TRBV7-9, the J gene TRBJ1-6; 7 bases align to TRBD1. The V segment lost 6 bases and the J segment 7 bases; nucleotides outside the gene matches: 6. This CDR3 is 14 amino acids long. Per the germline V gene, CDR1 is SEHNR and CDR2 is FQNEAQ (reference sequence). In nucleotides, the CDR3 is TGTGCCAGCAGTCGGGACAGCGGGAATTCACCCCTCCACTTT. Residues: CASSRDSGNSPLHF.

J is TRBJ2-3 and V is TRBV29-1, with TRBD2 as a possible D gene (6 bases). Trimming left V 7 bases short and J 9 bases short, with 20 bases between. This CDR3 has 13 residues. Germline V gene data show CDR1 as SQVTM and CDR2 as ANQGSEA. In nucleotides, the CDR3 is TGCAGCGCGGAGGGGTTCTCTAGCGCGACGCAGTATTTT. Translating it yields CSAEGFSSATQYF.

The rearrangement uses TRBV29-1 and TRBJ2-2; D is perhaps TRBD1 or TRBD2 (5 bases each). Germline values: CDR1 SQVTM, CDR2 ANQGSEA. CDR3 length: 12 residues. Trimming removed 2 bases at V and 6 bases at J, with 7 bases between. Here the CDR3 reads CSVEQGAGELFF. The CDR3 nucleotides are TGCAGCGTTGAACAGGGAGCCGGGGAGCTGTTTTTT.

CDR3 bases: TGTGCCACCAGCAGAGGGCTAGCGGCAGATACGCAGTATTTT. The encoded protein is CATSRGLAADTQYF. The chain employs TRBV15 and TRBJ2-3, with 7 bases that match TRBD2. Germline-derived CDR1 and CDR2 are LNHNV and YYDKDF (reference sequence). The CDR3 contains 14 residues. The J segment lost 4 bases and the V segment lost 1 base, leaving 2 bases of the junction unmatched. Full variable domain (rest looked up from reference TRBV15 and TRBJ2-3): DAMVIQNPRYQVTQFGKPVTLSCSQTLNHNVMYWYQQKSSQAPKLLFHYYDKDFNNEADTPDNFQSRRPNTSFCFLDIRSPGLGDTAMYLCATSRGLAADTQYFGPGTRLTVL.